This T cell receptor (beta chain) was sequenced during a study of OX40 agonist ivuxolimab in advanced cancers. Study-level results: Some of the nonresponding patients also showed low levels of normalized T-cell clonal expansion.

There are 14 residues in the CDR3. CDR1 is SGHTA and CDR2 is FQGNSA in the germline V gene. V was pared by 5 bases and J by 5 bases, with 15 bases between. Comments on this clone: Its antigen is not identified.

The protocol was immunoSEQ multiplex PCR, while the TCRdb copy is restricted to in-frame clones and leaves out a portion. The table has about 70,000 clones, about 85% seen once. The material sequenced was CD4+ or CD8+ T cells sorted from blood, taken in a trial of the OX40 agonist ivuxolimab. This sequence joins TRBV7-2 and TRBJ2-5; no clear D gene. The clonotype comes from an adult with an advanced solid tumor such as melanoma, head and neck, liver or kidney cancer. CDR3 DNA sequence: TGTGCCAGCAGCCGCAGTTCAGCGCGGGAGACCCAGTACTTC. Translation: CASSRSSARETQYF. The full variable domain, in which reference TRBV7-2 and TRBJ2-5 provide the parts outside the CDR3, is GAGVSQSPSNKVTEKGKDVELRCDPISGHTALYWYRQSLGQGLEFLIYFQGNSAPDKSGLPSDRFSAERTGGSVSTLTIQRTQQEDSAVYLCASSRSSARETQYFGPGTRLLVL.